Judged by abundance, the clone carrying this TCR beta chain is medium-sized (0.01 to 0.1%). What it binds is unknown. The CDR3 covers 14 residues. Germline V lookup: CDR1 MNHEY, CDR2 SMNVEV (reference sequence). Germline trimming cut 5 bases from V and 5 bases from J; bases unmatched to any gene: 4. The record originates from a study of cytomegalovirus exposure and HLA in healthy donors. Study results and limitations: Reportedly, TCR beta sequences accurately predicted HLA-A and HLA-B alleles in most subjects. A reported reduction in N-insertions relative to the roughly 670-donor mean was seen in an Asian-associated ancestry cluster in a later analysis. A later analysis by the authors found several of the most significant clusters apparently linked to common viral pathogens.

Both 60 Vbeta primers and 13 Jbeta primers went into the PCR. Source study methods: Approximately 78 million unique TCR beta chains, about 11 million of them shared, were counted by a later analysis. TCRdb's copy holds only in-frame clones and misses some; the assay was immunoSEQ multiplex PCR. V, J and clone size are taken as reported in that table, and D and trimming were inferred from the DNA itself. The sample lists around 59,000 clones, about four fifths occurring once. Sequencing used PBMCs. The source of this sequence is a woman aged 40 to 55 in good health and CMV-seronegative. J is TRBJ2-7 and V is TRBV27; 12 nucleotides line up with TRBD1. The CDR3, as DNA: TGTGCCAGCAGTGAAGGGACAGGGGGCCACGAGCAGTACTTC. This sequence encodes CASSEGTGGHEQYF.